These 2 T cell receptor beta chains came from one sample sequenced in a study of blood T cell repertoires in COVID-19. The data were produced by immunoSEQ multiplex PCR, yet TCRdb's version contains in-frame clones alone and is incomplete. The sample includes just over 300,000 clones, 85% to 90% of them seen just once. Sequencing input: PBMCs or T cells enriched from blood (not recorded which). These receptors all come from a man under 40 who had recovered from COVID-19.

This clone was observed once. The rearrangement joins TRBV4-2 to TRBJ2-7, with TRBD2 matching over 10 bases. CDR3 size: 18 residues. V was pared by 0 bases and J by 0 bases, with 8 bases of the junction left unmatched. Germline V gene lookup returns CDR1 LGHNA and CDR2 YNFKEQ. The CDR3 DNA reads TGTGCCAGCAGCCAAGATCCTATTAGCGGGAGGTCCTCCTACGAGCAGTACTTC. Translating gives CASSQDPISGRSSYEQYF.

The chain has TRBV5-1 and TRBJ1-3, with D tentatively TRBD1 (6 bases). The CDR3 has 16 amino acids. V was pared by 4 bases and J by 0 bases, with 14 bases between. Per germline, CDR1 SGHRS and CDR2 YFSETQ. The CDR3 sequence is CASSPTGLSSGNTIYF. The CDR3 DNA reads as TGCGCCAGCAGCCCGACAGGATTAAGCTCTGGAAACACCATATATTTT.